These T cell receptor beta chains were read from a single sample in a study of blood T cell repertoires in COVID-19. This table comes from immunoSEQ multiplex PCR, and its TCRdb copy is limited to in-frame clones, with some not included. The sample yields hundreds of thousands of clones, 70% to 90% seen once. The specimen was PBMCs or T cells enriched from blood (not recorded which). The receptors come from a woman aged 18-30 years with acute COVID-19. The CDR3 runs from the conserved cysteine through the conserved F or W. D genes are given only for firm matches. Size tells how often a clone was seen (once, few, many) or the class of an expanded clone, and some rows leave it out.

>TRBV6-6|.|.|TRBJ1-2
CASSYETNYGYTF
TGTGCCAGCAGTTACGAGACTAACTATGGCTACACCTTC
>TRBV7-7|once|TRBD2|TRBJ2-7
CASSLVLAGVSYEQYF
TGTGCCAGCAGCTTAGTACTAGCGGGAGTATCTTACGAGCAGTACTTC
>TRBV7-3|.|.|TRBJ2-3
CASSYLAESTDTQYF
TGTGCCAGCAGTTACCTGGCGGAAAGCACAGATACGCAGTATTTT
>TRBV18|many|.|TRBJ1-1
CASSPDLTGEAFF
TGTGCCAGCTCACCGGACTTGACTGGGGAAGCTTTCTTT
>TRBV15|.|.|TRBJ2-1
CATSRVFAGSYNEQFF
TGTGCCACCAGCAGAGTGTTTGCGGGCTCCTACAATGAGCAGTTCTTC
>TRBV9|.|.|TRBJ1-2
CASSLGDTNYGYTF
TGTGCCAGCAGCCTGGGGGACACTAACTATGGCTACACCTTC
>TRBV6-2/TRBV6-3|.|TRBD1|TRBJ2-7
CASSYGTGLYYEQYF
TGTGCCAGCAGTTACGGGACAGGTCTATACTACGAGCAGTACTTC
>TRBV7-6|.|TRBD1|TRBJ1-5
CASSLGQGPNQPQHF
TGTGCCAGCAGCTTAGGACAGGGCCCGAATCAGCCCCAGCATTTT
>TRBV27|.|.|TRBJ2-4
CASSLESRLAKNIQYF
TGTGCCAGCAGTTTAGAATCCCGGTTAGCCAAAAACATTCAGTACTTC
>TRBV7-9|.|.|TRBJ2-1
CASSLGGGSYNEQFF
TGTGCCAGCAGCTTAGGTGGCGGCTCCTACAATGAGCAGTTCTTC
>TRBV15|.|.|TRBJ2-5
CATSRDRRQTQETQYF
TGTGCCACCAGCAGAGATAGGCGACAGACTCAAGAGACCCAGTACTTC
>TRBV28|.|TRBD1|TRBJ2-7
CASSRPGQGRYEQYF
TGTGCCAGCAGCCGCCCGGGACAGGGTAGATACGAGCAGTACTTC
>TRBV12-3/TRBV12-4|.|.|TRBJ1-2
CASSKTSGYTF
TGTGCCAGCAGTAAAACTAGTGGCTACACCTTC
>TRBV6-5|.|.|TRBJ1-3
CASSYSRTGLGDTIYF
TGTGCCAGCAGTTACTCTAGAACAGGGTTAGGAGACACCATATATTTT
>TRBV10-3|.|TRBD2|TRBJ2-7
CAISDPTSGPYEQYF
TGTGCCATCAGTGATCCGACTAGCGGGCCCTACGAGCAGTACTTC
>TRBV27|once|TRBD1|TRBJ1-2
CASKPGQGEGNYGYTF
TGTGCCAGCAAACCGGGACAGGGAGAGGGTAACTATGGCTACACCTTC
>TRBV6-2/TRBV6-3|.|TRBD2|TRBJ2-7
CASSYSRREWGYEQYF
TGTGCCAGCAGTTACTCCCGGCGGGAGTGGGGATACGAGCAGTACTTC
>TRBV7-7|.|TRBD1|TRBJ1-5
CASSLVGRPATGPLYSNQPQHF
TGTGCTAGCAGCTTAGTTGGGCGGCCCGCGACAGGGCCGCTTTATAGCAATCAGCCCCAGCATTTT
>TRBV28|once|.|TRBJ1-1
CASSGGLNEAFF
TGTGCCAGCAGTGGGGGGTTAAATGAAGCTTTCTTT
>TRBV11-2|.|TRBD2|TRBJ2-5
CASSLGTSGDQETQYF
TGTGCCAGCAGCTTAGGGACTAGCGGGGACCAAGAGACCCAGTACTTC
>TRBV21-1|.|.|TRBJ1-4
CASSRTGTGGINEKLFF
TGTGCCAGCAGCAGAACCGGGACAGGGGGGATTAATGAAAAACTGTTTTTT